This T cell receptor (beta chain) derives from a study of T cell responses to AZD1222 COVID-19 vaccine (dated by TCRdb to about 2021). With respect to the entire study: A total of around 240 trial participants underwent TCR sequencing, of whom about 210 received two doses of AZD1222 and about 25 received two doses of the MenACWY control vaccine. Trial participants were enrolled into age subgroups of 18-55, 56-69 and 70-plus years, which contained about 150, 27 and 61 TCR-sequenced participants, respectively.

Study-level results and caveats: Most participants were white British and females outnumbered males, and the authors suggested that clonal diversity may have been underestimated. After two AZD1222 doses, spike-specific TCR breadth and depth were significantly higher than at day 0 and than in MenACWY recipients. Reportedly, close to half of the unique spike-specific TCRs recognized epitopes lying outside the regions that are mutated in the B.1.351 and B.1.1.7 variants. Conclusions about previously exposed vaccinees are limited because only a handful of AZD1222 recipients were SARS-CoV-2 seropositive at baseline. The vaccine-associated CD4 TCRs covered the entire spike protein, and the dominant responses fell in regions 160-218 and 743-854. No day 14 peak-response samples were available, so repertoires were characterized only after the peak T cell response. The 56-69-year group was small, and its depth increase did not reach significance, likely because of low power.

The time point label of this sample denotes: about 28 days (+/-7) after the second vaccine dose. AZD1222 recipients given second doses at about 4 weeks or at about 12 weeks were pooled, since spike-specific TCR depth and breadth were not found to differ between the two schedules. The vaccinee samples were drawn from two UK trials, COV001 and COV002, one of which was a single-blind randomized controlled phase 2/3 trial testing AZD1222 (ChAdOx1 nCoV-19) in healthy adults. Trial participant PBMC samples were collected at day 0 and day 28 after the second dose for TCRbeta chain sequencing. The CDR3 regions of human TCRbeta chains were subjected to immunosequencing. For the original study's pipeline: Repertoire TCRs were matched against a reference library of SARS-CoV-2-specific TCRs generated with the MIRA antigen-specificity platform. Breadth was defined as the fraction of unique TCRs that were SARS-CoV-2-associated. Depth was defined as the fraction of total T cells that were SARS-CoV-2-associated. Using the MIRA data, each spike-specific TCR was mapped to the spike region that the TCR reacts to and placed in a CD4 or CD8 class. Log10-transformed breadth and depth values were compared by one-way ANOVA with Sidak's multiple comparisons tests. As stored in TCRdb, this immuneACCESS dataset retains in-frame rearrangements with V and J assigned. A fraction of the clones does not appear; measured against another copy, unresolved V genes explain less than half of the discrepancy, and the remainder lacks a known reason. The V and J calls and clone size are taken from that table; D and trimming were inferred from the DNA. In this sample the table shows approximately 150,000 clones, about 92% of which occur a single time. 1.5% to 2% of the sample belongs to the ten largest clones.

Concerning this clone itself: This clone's antigen is unknown. Base qualities are not provided; no much larger clone lies one nucleotide away.

Including the terminal cysteine and phenylalanine, the CDR3 comprises 16 residues. The kept DNA is CDR3 alone, 48 bases in frame from the first base. Per the germline V gene, SGHNT is the CDR1 and YENEEA is the CDR2. V loses 1 base, J loses 5 bases, and the germline ends lie 15 bases apart. Source: peripheral blood, taken 28 days after the second AZD1222 dose. The clonotype was recovered from an adult who received the AZD1222 COVID-19 vaccine. This chain is built from TRBV11-3 and TRBJ2-1, and the D gene may be TRBD2, 7 bases matching. The nucleotides read TGTGCCAGCAGCTTAGGAGGGGGACTACTTCACAATGAGCAGTTCTTC. The translation is CASSLGGGLLHNEQFF.